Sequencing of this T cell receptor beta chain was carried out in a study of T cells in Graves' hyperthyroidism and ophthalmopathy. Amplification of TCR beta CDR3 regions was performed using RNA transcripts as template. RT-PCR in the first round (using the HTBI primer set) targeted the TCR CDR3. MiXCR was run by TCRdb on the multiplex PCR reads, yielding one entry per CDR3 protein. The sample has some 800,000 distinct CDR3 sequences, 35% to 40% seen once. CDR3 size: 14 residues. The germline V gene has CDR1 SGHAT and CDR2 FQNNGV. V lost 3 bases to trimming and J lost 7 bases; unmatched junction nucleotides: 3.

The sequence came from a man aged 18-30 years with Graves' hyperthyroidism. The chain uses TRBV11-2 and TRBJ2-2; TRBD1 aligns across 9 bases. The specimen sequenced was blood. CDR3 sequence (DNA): TGTGCCAGCAGCTTGGGACAGGGTGGCGGGGAGCTGTTTTTT. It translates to CASSLGQGGGELFF.